The 30 T cell receptor beta chains presented below share a single source sample, sequenced in a study of blood T cell repertoires in COVID-19. Here immunoSEQ multiplex PCR was the method, and the copy in TCRdb shows in-frame clones only, minus some. Among approximately 200,000 clones listed, about 88% were seen once. Input material: peripheral blood. All receptors derive from a woman aged 60-75 years with acute or convalescent COVID-19.

A note on this clone: The junction differs from germline at one of its ends, possibly a read error. The chain employs TRBV19 and TRBJ1-1; 7 bases line up with TRBD1. Germline V gives CDR1 LNHDA, CDR2 SQIVND (reference sequence). The length of the CDR3 is 12 residues. The CDR3 region has the DNA TGTGCCAGTAGTATAACGGCAGGGGGGCACAATTTT. Encoded protein: CASSITAGGHNF.

V and J are TRBV30 and TRBJ2-5; the D gene is possibly TRBD1 (6 bases). The V gene lost 0 bases and the J gene lost 3 bases, with 8 bases spanning the gap. The germline V gene has CDR1 GTSNPN and CDR2 SVGIG (reference sequence). The CDR3 spans 13 residues. CDR3 loop: CAWSVTGKETQYF. The CDR3 DNA reads as TGTGCCTGGAGTGTAACAGGGAAAGAGACCCAGTACTTC.

The chain links TRBV18 to TRBJ2-7; 10 nucleotides align to TRBD1. The CDR3 extends over 14 amino acids. The ends lost 6 bases at V and 6 bases at J; junction bases unmatched: 8. Germline values: CDR1 KGHSH, CDR2 LQKENI. The CDR3 nucleotides read TGTGCCAGCTCCAGGCAGGGACAGGGGTTCGAGCAGTACTTC. Translated: CASSRQGQGFEQYF.

The rearrangement uses TRBV7-2 and TRBJ2-1; 9 bases are a match to TRBD2. V lost 8 bases and J lost 4; bases outside the gene matches: 6. Germline V lookup: CDR1 SGHTA, CDR2 FQGNSA. CDR3 length: 14 residues. CDR3 DNA sequence: TGTGCCAGCCAGACTAGCGGTAGATACAATGAGCAGTTCTTC. Protein product: CASQTSGRYNEQFF.

This clone was picked up a small number of times. This sequence joins TRBV7-8 and TRBJ2-5, with D possibly being TRBD2 (5 bases). This CDR3 contains 14 residues. Germline V gene data show CDR1 as SGHVS and CDR2 as FQNEAQ. V lost 5 bases, J lost 5 bases, and 15 bases lay in between. In DNA form, the CDR3 reads TGTGCCAGCAGCCCCCTCGGGGTCGGGGAGACCCAGTACTTC. Protein product: CASSPLGVGETQYF.

Written as DNA, the CDR3 is TGTGCCAGCAGCTTGGGGGGACAAACATACTACGAGCAGTACTTC. This encodes CASSLGGQTYYEQYF. The chain combines TRBV5-4 with TRBJ2-7; TRBD1 might be the D (6 bases). V was cut by 0 bases and J by 3 bases, with 13 bases left in between. Germline V gene data show CDR1 as SGHNT and CDR2 as YYREEE (reference sequence). CDR3 length: 15 residues.

This clone has only a few counts. The V and J genes are TRBV29-1 and TRBJ2-5; perhaps TRBD1 as D (5 bases). V was cut by 2 bases and J by 5 bases, with 9 bases left in between. Germline V gene lookup returns CDR1 SQVTM and CDR2 ANQGSEA. The CDR3 is made up of 12 amino acids. CDR3 nucleotides: TGCAGCGTTGAAAGCAACAGGGAGACCCAGTACTTC. This codes for CSVESNRETQYF.

This chain links TRBV5-5 with TRBJ2-7; 10 bases are shared with TRBD1. J lost 4 bases, V lost 3 bases, and 1 base had no gene match. The CDR3 loop spans 13 amino acids. CDR1 SGHKS and CDR2 YYEKEE come from the germline V gene (reference sequence). CDR3 bases: TGTGCCAGCAGCTGGACAGGGGGTTACGAGCAGTACTTC. This gives the protein CASSWTGGYEQYF.

V is TRBV20-1 and J is TRBJ1-2, with TRBD1 matching over 8 bases. Germline V gene sequence: CDR1 DFQATT, CDR2 SNEGSKA (reference sequence). J gave up 2 bases and V 3 bases, and 5 bases lay outside the gene matches. CDR3 size: 14 residues. CDR3 loop: CSASGRGRNYGYTF. The CDR3 nucleotides are TGCAGTGCTAGTGGCAGGGGGCGCAACTATGGCTACACCTTC.

The genes are TRBV19 and TRBJ2-7; possible D gene TRBD1, 6 bases. Germline CDR1 reads LNHDA; CDR2 reads SQIVND (reference sequence). The CDR3 length is 17 residues. Trimming shortened V by 1 base and J by 4 bases, and 20 bases separated the two germline ends. The CDR3: CASSIGQAPRHRYEQYF. CDR3 sequence (DNA): TGTGCCAGTAGTATAGGACAGGCCCCGCGACACCGTTACGAGCAGTACTTC.

The count of this clone is one. The rearrangement uses TRBV30 and TRBJ1-1; 7 nucleotides line up with TRBD1. The CDR3 is 15 residues long. With 2 bases clipped from V and 3 bases from J, the junction kept 9 bases outside the gene matches. CDR1 is GTSNPN, CDR2 SVGIG, per germline (reference sequence). CDR3 DNA sequence: TGTGCCTGGAGTTACCGGGACAGATATTACACTGAAGCTTTCTTT. This sequence encodes CAWSYRDRYYTEAFF.

The count of this clone is one. The J gene is TRBJ2-1, the V gene TRBV24-1; 8 positions match TRBD2. This CDR3 has 14 amino acids. Per germline, CDR1 KGHDR and CDR2 SFDVKD. With V trimmed by 4 bases and J by 7 bases, 5 bases remained unmatched. The CDR3 nucleotides read TGTGCCACCAGTGACGCCCGGGGGGGGAATGAGCAGTTCTTC. Its translation is CATSDARGGNEQFF.

This clone was seen just once. One junction end disagrees with the germline gene, perhaps due to a read error. J is TRBJ1-2 and V is TRBV7-9; D remains unclear. CDR1 and CDR2 from the germline V gene are SEHNR and FQNEAQ (reference sequence). The CDR3 totals 11 residues. CDR3 DNA: TGTGCCAGCAGCTTAGTGCAAATAGTCTACTTC. Its translation: CASSLVQIVYF.

This chain connects TRBV3-1 (or the pseudogene TRBV3-2) to TRBJ2-7, with 14 nucleotides matching TRBD2. This CDR3 region has 18 residues. The trim removed 1 base at V and 5 bases at J, leaving 10 bases unmatched. Germline loops: CDR1 LGHDT, CDR2 YNNKEL (reference sequence). DNA of the CDR3: TGTGCCAGCAGCCAAGTGCGGACTAGCGGGGGGAAGTTCCACGAGCAGTACTTC. Protein: CASSQVRTSGGKFHEQYF.

This chain uses TRBV29-1 with TRBJ1-4, with TRBD1 identical over 8 bases. V trimming: 6 bases; J trimming: 8 bases; junction bases outside the gene matches: 11. The germline V gene encodes CDR1 SQVTM and CDR2 ANQGSEA. The CDR3 spans 14 residues. CDR3 region: CSVSSGGAGEKLFF. CDR3 nucleotide sequence: TGCAGCGTGTCTTCAGGGGGCGCAGGGGAAAAACTGTTTTTT.

Comments on this clone: The identical CDR3 is also encoded by other nucleotide sequences in the sample. The chain has TRBV18 and TRBJ1-2, with TRBD1 matching 8 bases. After removal of 3 bases from V and 3 bases from J, the junction contained 0 bases not matched to a gene. This CDR3 is 13 amino acids long. The germline gives CDR1 KGHSH, CDR2 LQKENI. Written as DNA, the CDR3 is TGTGCCAGCTCACCGACAGGGGACTATGGCTACACCTTC. Encoded protein: CASSPTGDYGYTF.

The V gene is TRBV19, the J gene TRBJ1-1; 8 nucleotides match TRBD1. The CDR3 loop spans 13 amino acids. Germline values: CDR1 LNHDA, CDR2 SQIVND (reference sequence). V dropped 5 bases and J dropped 11; count of bases not matched to a gene: 10. The CDR3 coding sequence is TGTGCCAGTAGTTATCGGGACAGGATGGGCGCTTTCTTT. It codes for CASSYRDRMGAFF.

As DNA, the CDR3 is TGTGCCAGCAACCGGGACAGAAATTCACCCCTCCACTTT. This gives the protein CASNRDRNSPLHF. The chain uses TRBV12-3 or TRBV12-4 and TRBJ1-6, with TRBD1 matching over 7 bases. The CDR3 sequence is 13 residues long. V dropped 7 bases and J dropped 7; count of bases not matched to a gene: 4.

The chain combines TRBV30 with TRBJ2-2; D is unresolved. The CDR3 extends over 14 amino acids. Trimming left V 4 bases short and J 6 bases short, with 15 bases between. Germline values: CDR1 GTSNPN, CDR2 SVGIG (reference sequence). The CDR3 DNA follows: TGTGCCTGGACTATACCTACGAATTCCGGGGAGCTGTTTTTT. Its protein is CAWTIPTNSGELFF.

This CDR3 reads CASSRGTGTTNEKLFF. CDR3 sequence (DNA): TGCGCCAGCAGCCGGGGGACAGGGACAACTAATGAAAAACTGTTTTTT. The genes are TRBV5-1 and TRBJ1-4, with TRBD1 identical over 9 bases. This CDR3 comprises 16 residues. V dropped 4 bases and J dropped 0; count of bases not matched to a gene: 4. Germline lookup yields CDR1 SGHRS and CDR2 YFSETQ.

V and J are TRBV28 and TRBJ1-4; D is possibly TRBD1 (6 bases). Germline V gives CDR1 MDHEN, CDR2 SYDVKM. The CDR3 runs to 16 residues. Trimming removed 4 bases at V and 1 base at J, with 13 bases between. The CDR3 bases are TGTGCCAGCAGTTATAGGACAGCGAGAACTAATGAAAAACTGTTTTTT. Amino acid sequence: CASSYRTARTNEKLFF.

V gene TRBV7-9 combines with J gene TRBJ1-5; possibly TRBD1 for D (6 bases). The germline gives CDR1 SEHNR, CDR2 FQNEAQ (reference sequence). Trimming removed 7 bases at V and 5 bases at J, with 12 bases between. The CDR3 has 13 residues. CDR3: CASTGQGYQPQHF. Written as DNA, the CDR3 is TGTGCCAGCACCGGCCAGGGGTATCAGCCCCAGCATTTT.

The chain has TRBV19 and TRBJ1-5; 8 nucleotides match TRBD1. The CDR3 sequence is 15 residues long. The V and J ends lost 3 bases and 4 bases, in that order; junction bases with no gene match: 5. The germline gives CDR1 LNHDA, CDR2 SQIVND (reference sequence). The CDR3 coding sequence is TGTGCCAGTAGTATTGGGACAGGCCCAAATCAGCCCCAGCATTTT. Its protein product is CASSIGTGPNQPQHF.

This clone was observed once. The CDR3 spells CASSRQLTGLINTGELFF. The CDR3 nucleotides read TGTGCCAGCAGCCGTCAATTGACAGGTTTAATTAACACCGGGGAGCTGTTTTTT. The gene calls are TRBV16 and TRBJ2-2, with D possibly being TRBD1 (6 bases). The CDR3 has 18 amino acids. V shed 4 bases and J shed 2 bases, with 20 bases lying between them. Germline-derived CDR1 and CDR2 are KGHSY and FQNENV.

The chain couples TRBV19 to TRBJ1-2; D is unresolved. Per the germline V gene, CDR1 is LNHDA and CDR2 is SQIVND (reference sequence). The CDR3 sequence is 14 residues long. V lost 3 bases and J 4 bases, leaving 12 bases between the germline ends. For the CDR3, the DNA is TGTGCCAGTAGTATGGAGTCAGTGATCTATGGCTACACCTTC. Its translation: CASSMESVIYGYTF.

The rearrangement joins TRBV2 to TRBJ1-2, with 8 bases matching TRBD1. The germline CDR1 and CDR2 sequences are SNHLY and FYNNEI. V lost 8 bases and J lost 7; bases outside the gene matches: 9. The CDR3 loop spans 13 amino acids. The CDR3 DNA is TGTGCCAGCGGGGGACAGGCCCGGATTGGCTACACCTTC. It translates to CASGGQARIGYTF.

J is TRBJ1-6 and V is TRBV5-1; tentatively, D is TRBD1 (5 bases). The V gene lost 0 bases and the J gene lost 4 bases, with 8 bases spanning the gap. CDR1 SGHRS and CDR2 YFSETQ come from the germline V gene. There are 15 residues in the CDR3. In DNA, the CDR3 is TGCGCCAGCAGCTTGGAGGCAGGGTATAATTCACCCCTCCACTTT. It encodes CASSLEAGYNSPLHF.

This chain connects TRBV27 to TRBJ1-4; TRBD1 aligns across 7 bases. Per germline, CDR1 MNHEY and CDR2 SMNVEV (reference sequence). CDR3 length: 16 residues. Germline trimming cut 4 bases from V and 1 base from J; bases unmatched to any gene: 6. CDR3 protein: CASSSLHRGTNEKLFF. CDR3 sequence (DNA): TGTGCCAGCAGTTCGCTTCACAGGGGAACTAATGAAAAACTGTTTTTT.

J is TRBJ1-5 and V is TRBV6-4; D possibly corresponds to TRBD1 (5 bases). Per the germline V gene, CDR1 is MRHNA and CDR2 is SNTAGT. V lost 6 bases to trimming and J lost 6 bases, with 12 bases between them. The CDR3 spans 13 residues. The DNA for the CDR3 is TGTGCCAGCAGCGTACAGGCTGGTCAGCCCCAGCATTTT. This encodes CASSVQAGQPQHF.

The chain couples TRBV2 to TRBJ2-1; 7 bases are a match to TRBD1. In germline, CDR1 is SNHLY, CDR2 FYNNEI. The CDR3 is made up of 12 amino acids. Losses at the gene ends were 6 bases for V and 8 bases for J; bases not matched to a gene: 4. The CDR3 DNA sequence: TGTGCCAGCAGCGCCCAGGGGGATGAGCAGTTCTTC. Translated: CASSAQGDEQFF. The full variable domain, rest sourced from reference TRBV2 and TRBJ2-1, is EPEVTQTPSHQVTQMGQEVILRCVPISNHLYFYWYRQILGQKVEFLVSFYNNEISEKSEIFDDQFSVERPDGSNFTLKIRSTKLEDSAMYFCASSAQGDEQFFGPGTRLTVL.